This is a list of T cell receptor beta chains from one sample in a study of blood T cells in healthy people across ages. MiXCR was run by TCRdb on the 5' RACE reads, yielding one entry per CDR3 protein. The repertoire holds 1.5 million to 2 million distinct CDR3 sequences, with 39% as singletons. Sequenced material: blood. These receptors were obtained from a human donor in good health. The CDR3 runs from the conserved cysteine through the conserved F or W. A D gene is named only where the DNA matches it firmly. Not all rows give a size; the values are once, few, many and, for expanded clones, a class.

>-|TRBJ2-4|TRBV12-3/TRBV12-4|TRBD2
TGTGCCAGCAGTTTAGGCCTAGCGGGTGCCTTAGCCAAAAACATTCAGTACTTC
CASSLGLAGALAKNIQYF
>-|TRBJ2-7|TRBV4-1|-
TGCGCCAGCAACTCACACGTCGCCTCCTACGAGCAGTACTTC
CASNSHVASYEQYF
>few|TRBJ2-5|TRBV15|-
TGTGCCACCAGCAGTCTACGAGAGACCCAGTACTTC
CATSSLRETQYF
>-|TRBJ1-5|TRBV28|-
TGTGTCAGCAGTTTATTAGCTAGGCGGCAGCCCCAGCATTTT
CVSSLLARRQPQHF
>few|TRBJ2-1|TRBV7-3|TRBD2
TGTGCCAGCAGCTTAGGCGCGGGAGTCCACAATGAGCAGTTCTTC
CASSLGAGVHNEQFF
>few|TRBJ2-5|TRBV20-1|TRBD1
TGCAGTGCCTCCACCCGGACAGGCTACAATGAGCAGTACTTC
CSASTRTGYNEQYF
>-|TRBJ1-2|TRBV5-1|-
TGCGCCAGCAGCGTGGCGCCGACAAATTATGGCTACACCTTC
CASSVAPTNYGYTF
>-|TRBJ1-1|TRBV18|-
TGTGCCAGCTCAAACGGACAACCGAACACTGAAGCTTTCTTT
CASSNGQPNTEAFF
>once|TRBJ1-1|TRBV12-3/TRBV12-4|-
TGTGCCAGCAGTTTAGTTGCAGGAATTGAAGCTTTCTTT
CASSLVAGIEAFF
>-|TRBJ1-1|TRBV10-3|-
TGTGCCATCAGTGTTACGCTGAACACTGAAGCTTTCTTT
CAISVTLNTEAFF
>many|TRBJ2-1|TRBV29-1|-
TGCAGCGTCACCGGACAGTCCTGGAATGAGCAGTTCTTC
CSVTGQSWNEQFF
>-|TRBJ2-4|TRBV9|TRBD1
TGTGCCAGCAGCAAGGGACAGGGTCTAATGGGGCAGTACTTC
CASSKGQGLMGQYF
>few|TRBJ1-2|TRBV10-3|-
TGTGCCATCAGTGCGGGGACGGATGGCTACACCTTC
CAISAGTDGYTF
>-|TRBJ2-1|TRBV2|TRBD2
TGTGCCAGCAGTGAACAGGGAGGGGACCAGTTCTTC
CASSEQGGDQFF
>few|TRBJ1-2|TRBV20-1|-
TGCACCATCTACCAGGGAAGCTATGGCTACACCTTC
CTIYQGSYGYTF
>few|TRBJ1-1|TRBV7-2|-
TGTGCCAGCAGCTTAGTGGAGGACACTGAAGCTTTCTTT
CASSLVEDTEAFF
>-|TRBJ2-1|TRBV20-1|-
TGCAGTGCTAGAGTGGTCGGGAGGAACAGGGGGGAGACCCAGTTCTTC
CSARVVGRNRGETQFF
>-|TRBJ1-2|TRBV5-5|-
TGTGCCAGCAGCAAGCGGGAGGGAGTCGTCTATGGCTACACCTTC
CASSKREGVVYGYTF
>-|TRBJ2-2|TRBV29-1|TRBD2
TGCAGCGTTGGAGGTGTGGCGGGGGGGCCTGGCACCGGGGAGCTGTTTTTT
CSVGGVAGGPGTGELFF
>-|TRBJ2-1|TRBV7-2|TRBD1
TGTGCCAGCAGCTTCCGGGACAGGGGCCTCCAAGAGACCCAGTTCTTC
CASSFRDRGLQETQFF